Presented here are 21 T cell receptor beta chains from one specimen sequenced in a study of T cells in Graves' hyperthyroidism and ophthalmopathy. TCR beta CDR3 regions were amplified from RNA. HTBI primers were the set used in a first-round RT-PCR of the TCR CDR3. TCRdb passed the multiplex PCR reads through MiXCR, listing each CDR3 protein once. This sample has 490,000 or so distinct CDR3 sequences, with about 46% found just once. The sequenced sample consisted of peripheral blood or thyroid tissue (not recorded which). The receptors derive from an adult woman with Graves' disease, either hyperthyroidism or ophthalmopathy (not recorded which).

Many counts were recorded for this clonotype. This rearrangement joins TRBV10-3 to TRBJ2-6; D unresolved. The CDR3 is 14 residues long. Germline V gives CDR1 ENHRY, CDR2 SYGVKD. V lost 4 bases to trimming and J lost 0 bases, with 4 bases between them. For the CDR3, the DNA is TGTGCCATCAGTGCTGGCTCTGGGGCCAACGTCCTGACTTTC. This codes for CAISAGSGANVLTF.

This chain links TRBV5-1 with TRBJ1-2, with D possibly being TRBD1 (5 bases). Trimming took 2 bases from V and 3 from J, leaving 14 bases between them. The CDR3 sequence is 15 residues long. The germline gives CDR1 SGHRS, CDR2 YFSETQ. CDR3: CASSLEQELDYGYTF. The CDR3 DNA reads as TGCGCCAGCAGCTTAGAACAGGAGTTAGACTATGGCTACACCTTC.

This clonotype was seen at least ten times. V usage is TRBV12-3 or TRBV12-4 and J usage is TRBJ2-5; 10 nucleotides align to TRBD1. The trim removed 5 bases at V and 5 bases at J, leaving 8 bases unmatched. CDR3 length: 15 residues. The CDR3: CASSLRQGAWETQYF. The CDR3, as DNA: TGTGCCAGCAGTCTCCGACAGGGGGCGTGGGAGACCCAGTACTTC.

This clonotype was found many times. This chain links TRBV19 with TRBJ1-1, with a tentative D call TRBD1 (5 bases). This CDR3 comprises 15 residues. V was clipped by 3 bases and J by 0 bases, with 11 bases between them. Germline loops: CDR1 LNHDA, CDR2 SQIVND (reference sequence). The CDR3 sequence: CASSILGTMNTEAFF. As DNA, the CDR3 is TGTGCCAGTAGTATTCTGGGGACCATGAACACTGAAGCTTTCTTT. The variable domain in full, with the rest retrieved from reference TRBV19 and TRBJ1-1, is DGGITQSPKYLFRKEGQNVTLSCEQNLNHDAMYWYRQDPGQGLRLIYYSQIVNDFQKGDIAEGYSVSREKKESFPLTVTSAQKNPTAFYLCASSILGTMNTEAFFGQGTRLTVV.

This clonotype was recorded many times. The rearrangement links TRBV2 to TRBJ2-2; 7 nucleotides align to TRBD1. Germline V gene data show CDR1 as SNHLY and CDR2 as FYNNEI. V gave up 6 bases and J gave up 7 bases; unmatched junction bases: 8. The CDR3 runs 14 residues. CDR3 sequence (DNA): TGTGCCAGCAGGGGGACAGCGACGGTCGGGGAGCTGTTTTTT. It encodes CASRGTATVGELFF.

This clonotype was recorded once. This chain uses TRBV29-1 with TRBJ1-2; D ambiguous. CDR3 length equals 13 residues. Germline CDR1 and CDR2: SQVTM and ANQGSEA. V was pared by 4 bases and J by 4 bases, with 13 bases between. CDR3 residues: CSVGKGGLYGYTF. The CDR3, as DNA: TGCAGCGTTGGTAAAGGAGGACTCTATGGCTACACCTTC. Full variable domain (rest looked up from reference TRBV29-1 and TRBJ1-2): SAVISQKPSRDICQRGTSLTIQCQVDSQVTMMFWYRQQPGQSLTLIATANQGSEATYESGFVIDKFPISRPNLTFSTLTVSNMSPEDSSIYLCSVGKGGLYGYTFGSGTRLTVV.

The genes are TRBV9 and TRBJ2-6; TRBD2 agrees at 10 bases. The J call may be incorrect, as the DNA end agrees better with TRBJ2-1. Germline V lookup: CDR1 SGDLS, CDR2 YYNGEE. The CDR3 contains 13 residues. In DNA, the CDR3 is TGTGCCAGCAGCGTAGTAGCGGGAGGTGAGCAGTTCTTC. It encodes CASSVVAGGEQFF.

V and J are TRBV9 and TRBJ2-7; 7 positions match TRBD2. The CDR3 has 14 residues. J was trimmed by 7 bases and V by 5 bases; bases with no gene match: 12. Germline V gives CDR1 SGDLS, CDR2 YYNGEE. The CDR3 sequence: CASSYPGRVGEQYF. The CDR3 DNA is TGTGCCAGCAGTTACCCGGGGAGGGTAGGTGAGCAGTACTTC.

As to this clonotype: A much larger clonotype is one base distant, so this may be a read error. This rearrangement joins TRBV10-3 to TRBJ2-6; D gene unclear. Germline CDR1 is ENHRY and CDR2 is SYGVKD. Trimming cost V 6 bases and J 0 bases, with 9 bases left between them. The CDR3 extends over 15 amino acids. CDR3 nucleotide sequence: TGTGCCATCAGCGGCGTGTTCTCTGGGGCCAACGTCCTGACTTTC. Its translation: CAISGVFSGANVLTF.

In this sample, this clonotype turned up a few times. The CDR3 coding sequence is TGCAGCGTTGAAGATCAGGATGGCTACACCTTC. Residues: CSVEDQDGYTF. V usage is TRBV29-1 and J usage is TRBJ1-2, with D uncertain. Looked up from germline, CDR1 is SQVTM and CDR2 is ANQGSEA. Trimming took off 0 bases at V and 6 bases at J, with 5 bases between the two ends. This CDR3 is 11 amino acids long.

The chain recombines TRBV5-6 with TRBJ2-7; D may be TRBD2 (5 bases). Trimming stripped 0 bases from V and 2 bases from J, with 9 bases between. CDR3 length: 14 amino acids. CDR1 and CDR2 (germline): SGHDT, YYEEEE. This CDR3 is CASSLAPEAYEQYF. The CDR3 DNA sequence: TGTGCCAGCAGCTTGGCCCCGGAGGCCTACGAGCAGTACTTC.

Details on this clonotype: The germline gene is not matched at one end of the junction; a read error may be the cause. V usage is TRBV9 and J usage is TRBJ1-2; no reliable D call. The CDR3 is 14 residues long. The germline CDR1 and CDR2 sequences are SGDLS and YYNGEE. CDR3 amino acids: CASSPGHTTYGHTF. As DNA, the CDR3 is TGTGCCAGCAGCCCCGGGCACACAACCTATGGCCACACCTTC.

The chain carries TRBV4-1 and TRBJ1-2; 7 bases agree with TRBD1. Germline loops: CDR1 MGHRA, CDR2 YSYEKL. The J segment lost 2 bases and the V segment lost 1 base, leaving 7 bases of the junction unmatched. The CDR3 contains 16 residues. CDR3 region: CASSQAAGQANYGYTF. CDR3 DNA sequence: TGCGCCAGCAGCCAAGCTGCTGGACAGGCGAACTATGGCTACACCTTC.

The genes are TRBV25-1 and TRBJ1-5; D is uncertain. V was shortened by 4 bases and J by 7 bases, with 14 bases between the two germline ends. Germline V gives CDR1 MGHDK, CDR2 SYGVNS. The CDR3 has 14 residues. CDR3: CASSASGSYQPQHF. CDR3 sequence (DNA): TGTGCCAGCAGTGCTTCCGGGTCCTACCAGCCCCAGCATTTT.

This clonotype was recorded once. The V and J genes are TRBV2 and TRBJ1-4; 7 bases fit TRBD1. V shed 5 bases, J shed 5 bases, and the junction held 8 bases outside the gene matches. CDR3 length: 15 amino acids. The germline V gene encodes CDR1 SNHLY and CDR2 FYNNEI. Here the CDR3 reads CASSPDRARNEKLFF. CDR3 DNA: TGTGCCAGCAGTCCCGACAGGGCTAGGAATGAAAAACTGTTTTTT.

This clonotype was detected ten times or more. The chain is built from TRBV7-8 and TRBJ1-1; D ambiguous. V lost 5 bases, J lost 8 bases, and 15 bases lay in between. Germline CDR1 is SGHVS and CDR2 is FQNEAQ. CDR3 length: 13 residues. CDR3 in DNA: TGTGCCAGCAGCATAGACGGGATCTCAGAAGCTTTCTTT. Translation gives CASSIDGISEAFF.

The CDR3 protein is CASSLGFRRGSPLHF. CDR3 nucleotides: TGTGCCAGCAGTTTAGGTTTTCGGCGGGGATCACCCCTCCACTTT. This chain joins TRBV28 and TRBJ1-6; D is undetermined. Germline V gives CDR1 MDHEN, CDR2 SYDVKM. Trimming removed 2 bases from V and 10 bases from J, with 15 bases in between. The CDR3 length is 15 residues.

This clonotype was counted many times. The chain couples TRBV19 to TRBJ1-2; D is unclear. The V gene's germline CDR1 is LNHDA and CDR2 SQIVND (reference sequence). Trimming removed 6 bases at V and 5 bases at J, with 4 bases between. The CDR3 loop spans 10 amino acids. CDR3 sequence reads: CASRGYGYTF. CDR3 coding DNA: TGTGCCAGTAGGGGATATGGCTACACCTTC.

This clonotype was seen more than once but under ten times. The chain combines TRBV29-1 with TRBJ2-7; 8 bases agree with TRBD1. CDR3 length equals 14 residues. The V and J ends lost 6 bases and 3 bases, in that order; junction bases with no gene match: 10. Germline CDR1 SQVTM, CDR2 ANQGSEA. CDR3 sequence reads: CSVTHQGASYEQYF. The CDR3 DNA sequence: TGCAGCGTCACACACCAGGGGGCTAGCTACGAGCAGTACTTC.

The chain couples TRBV11-1 to TRBJ2-7, with D perhaps being TRBD1 or TRBD2 (5 bases each). Per germline, CDR1 SGHAT and CDR2 FQDESV (reference sequence). V was cut by 5 bases and J by 3 bases, with 20 bases left in between. The CDR3 totals 16 residues. The CDR3 DNA reads as TGTGCCAGCAGCGTCGTCGGGGCCAGGGCGTACTACGAGCAGTACTTC. It encodes CASSVVGARAYYEQYF.

This chain connects TRBV27 to TRBJ1-6; 9 bases fit TRBD1. With V trimmed by 5 bases and J by 8 bases, 7 bases remained unmatched. This CDR3 region has 15 residues. The germline V gene has CDR1 MNHEY and CDR2 SMNVEV (reference sequence). The CDR3 loop is CASSGGQGYYSPLHF. As DNA, the CDR3 is TGTGCCAGCAGTGGGGGACAGGGTTATTATTCACCCCTCCACTTT.